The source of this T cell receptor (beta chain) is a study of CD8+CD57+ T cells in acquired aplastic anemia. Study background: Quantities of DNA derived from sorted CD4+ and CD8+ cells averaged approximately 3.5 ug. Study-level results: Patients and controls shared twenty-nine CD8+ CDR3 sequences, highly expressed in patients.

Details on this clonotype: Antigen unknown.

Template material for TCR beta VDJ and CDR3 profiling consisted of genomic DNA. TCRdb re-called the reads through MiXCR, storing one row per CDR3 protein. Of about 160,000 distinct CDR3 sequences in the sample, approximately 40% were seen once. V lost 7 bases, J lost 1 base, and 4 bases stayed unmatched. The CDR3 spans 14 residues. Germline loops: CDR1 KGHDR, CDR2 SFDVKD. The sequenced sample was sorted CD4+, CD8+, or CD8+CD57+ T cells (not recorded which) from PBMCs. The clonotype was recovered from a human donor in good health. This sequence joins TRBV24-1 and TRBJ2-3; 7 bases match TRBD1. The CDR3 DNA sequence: TGTGCCACCAGGGAAACAGGGGGCACAGATACGCAGTATTTT. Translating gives CATRETGGTDTQYF.